Below, 19 T cell receptor beta chains from the same sample are listed, as sequenced in a study of T cell changes during pregnancy in multiple sclerosis. Only in-frame clones appear in the TCRdb table, and some are missing; sequencing was by immunoSEQ multiplex PCR. The data contain more than 55,000 clones, more than 85% of them singletons. Source: peripheral blood, taken in the first trimester of pregnancy. All receptors derive from a female donor in good health, enrolled as a control in a pregnancy study.

CDR3 DNA sequence: TGTGCCAGCAGCTATAGCGGGAGGGCCGCCTACGAGCAGTACTTC. Protein: CASSYSGRAAYEQYF. The rearrangement uses TRBV5-4 and TRBJ2-7, with 11 positions matching TRBD2. The trim removed 3 bases at V and 2 bases at J, leaving 4 bases unmatched. From germline, CDR1 is SGHNT and CDR2 YYREEE (reference sequence). The CDR3 is made up of 15 amino acids.

The chain joins TRBV19 to TRBJ2-3, with 10 bases identical to TRBD1. V lost 11 bases, J lost 4 bases, and 15 bases stayed unmatched. Looked up from germline, CDR1 is LNHDA and CDR2 is SQIVND (reference sequence). The CDR3 has 16 residues. The CDR3 here is CACSPEGTGDADTQYF. CDR3 in DNA: TGTGCCTGCTCCCCCGAGGGGACAGGGGACGCAGATACGCAGTATTTT.

The rearrangement joins TRBV10-3 to TRBJ2-5; the match to TRBD2 covers 10 bases. The J segment lost 5 bases and the V segment lost 0 bases, leaving 9 bases of the junction unmatched. The length of the CDR3 is 17 residues. CDR1 and CDR2 from the germline V gene are ENHRY and SYGVKD. In DNA, the CDR3 is TGTGCCATCAGTGAGTCGTCCACTAGCGGGGTGGGGGAGACCCAGTACTTC. Protein sequence: CAISESSTSGVGETQYF.

The genes are TRBV5-1 and TRBJ2-3, with 8 bases identical to TRBD2. The V gene's germline CDR1 is SGHRS and CDR2 YFSETQ. CDR3 length equals 14 residues. The ends lost 1 base at V and 3 bases at J; junction bases unmatched: 1. Written as DNA, the CDR3 is TGCGCCAGCAGCTTGAGCGGGAGTACAGATACGCAGTATTTT. It yields the protein CASSLSGSTDTQYF.

The chain links TRBV12-1 to TRBJ2-3; TRBD2 is the table's D call and was not checked against the DNA. TRBV12-1 is termed a pseudogene. The CDR3 has 23 amino acids. The CDR3 DNA is TGTGCCAGCAGCTTTTGCTTGGCGAGATGCTTGAACGGGCTCGGGGGAGACACAGATACGCAGTATTTT. It specifies CASSFCLARCLNGLGGDTDTQYF.

This clone was seen more than once but under ten times. This chain uses TRBV10-3 with TRBJ1-1; 8 nucleotides agree with TRBD1. The J segment lost 5 bases and the V segment lost 6 bases, leaving 5 bases of the junction unmatched. Germline lookup yields CDR1 ENHRY and CDR2 SYGVKD. The CDR3 consists of 13 residues. The CDR3 DNA sequence: TGTGCCATCAGACTGACAGGGGCTACTGAAGCTTTCTTT. Encoded protein: CAIRLTGATEAFF.

The rearrangement joins TRBV5-1 to TRBJ2-4; D is ambiguous. V lost 4 bases and J 0 bases, leaving 20 bases between the germline ends. This CDR3 is built from 18 residues. Germline lookup yields CDR1 SGHRS and CDR2 YFSETQ. CDR3 amino acids: CASSPNPLGNLAKNIQYF. The CDR3, as DNA: TGCGCCAGCAGCCCGAACCCGCTAGGTAACTTAGCCAAAAACATTCAGTACTTC.

The V and J genes are TRBV19 and TRBJ2-2, with TRBD2 matching 13 bases. CDR3 length equals 16 residues. The germline V gene has CDR1 LNHDA and CDR2 SQIVND (reference sequence). The V gene end was trimmed by 3 bases and the J gene end by 5 bases; junction bases not matched to a gene: 3. The CDR3 sequence is CASSIETSGRTGELFF. CDR3 DNA: TGTGCCAGTAGTATTGAGACTAGCGGGAGGACCGGGGAGCTGTTTTTT.

The chain combines TRBV28 with TRBJ2-5, with D hard to call. The germline V gene has CDR1 MDHEN and CDR2 SYDVKM. This CDR3 contains 14 residues. Trimming took off 5 bases at V and 4 bases at J, with 14 bases between the two ends. CDR3 amino acids: CASSDSQTRETQYF. The DNA for the CDR3 is TGTGCCAGCAGTGATAGCCAAACGAGAGAGACCCAGTACTTC.

The chain carries TRBV27 and TRBJ2-2; 8 bases are a match to TRBD1. Germline lookup yields CDR1 MNHEY and CDR2 SMNVEV (reference sequence). The CDR3 totals 15 residues. The V and J ends lost 0 bases and 7 bases, in that order; junction bases with no gene match: 4. CDR3 sequence (DNA): TGTGCCAGCAGTTTATCCAGGGGGCGCGGCGGGGAGCTGTTTTTT. It specifies CASSLSRGRGGELFF.

The chain uses TRBV4-2 and TRBJ2-1; TRBD2 aligns across 7 bases. The germline V gene has CDR1 LGHNA and CDR2 YNFKEQ. The length of the CDR3 is 19 residues. V lost 4 bases and J lost 0; bases outside the gene matches: 15. The CDR3 sequence is CASSRGVGGSSLSYNEQFF. The CDR3 DNA reads as TGTGCCAGCAGCCGAGGGGTCGGCGGGAGTTCCCTCTCCTACAATGAGCAGTTCTTC.

V usage is TRBV9 and J usage is TRBJ2-5; 7 bases map to TRBD2. CDR3 length: 15 residues. The germline gives CDR1 SGDLS, CDR2 YYNGEE. With V trimmed by 3 bases and J by 5 bases, 10 bases remained unmatched. The CDR3 sequence: CASSGGGGSRETQYF. The CDR3 bases are TGTGCCAGCAGCGGGGGTGGCGGGAGCCGGGAGACCCAGTACTTC.

The chain recombines TRBV27 with TRBJ2-1, with a possible D match to TRBD1 (6 bases). Trimming took 4 bases from V and 6 from J, leaving 19 bases between them. The germline V gene encodes CDR1 MNHEY and CDR2 SMNVEV (reference sequence). The CDR3 contains 16 residues. In DNA form, the CDR3 reads TGTGCCAGCAGTTCCGCCGGGACAAAGGGGGTCAATGAGCAGTTCTTC. Translating it yields CASSSAGTKGVNEQFF.

The chain links TRBV5-4 to TRBJ2-3, with D possibly being TRBD1 (5 bases). The V gene lost 1 base and the J gene lost 4 bases, with 7 bases spanning the gap. The germline CDR1 and CDR2 sequences are SGHNT and YYREEE (reference sequence). There are 13 residues in the CDR3. The CDR3 protein is CASSLSGPDTQYF. In nucleotides, the CDR3 is TGTGCCAGCAGCTTGTCAGGGCCAGATACGCAGTATTTT.

A single count supports this clone. V gene TRBV5-1 combines with J gene TRBJ2-7; D is possibly TRBD2 (6 bases). V was shortened by 4 bases and J by 6 bases, with 14 bases between the two germline ends. The CDR3 has 13 residues. Germline V gives CDR1 SGHRS, CDR2 YFSETQ. Written as DNA, the CDR3 is TGCGCCAGCAGCCACGGGACTTTTGGCGAGCAGTACTTC. It specifies CASSHGTFGEQYF. Full variable domain (outside the CDR3, taken from reference TRBV5-1 and TRBJ2-7): KAGVTQTPRYLIKTRGQQVTLSCSPISGHRSVSWYQQTPGQGLQFLFEYFSETQRNKGNFPGRFSGRQFSNSRSEMNVSTLELGDSALYLCASSHGTFGEQYFGPGTRLTVT.

The chain has TRBV9 and TRBJ2-5, with D unresolved. Germline CDR1 and CDR2: SGDLS and YYNGEE. Trimming took 4 bases from V and 7 from J, leaving 17 bases between them. This CDR3 region has 14 residues. The CDR3 loop is CASSSSANSRTQYF. Written as DNA, the CDR3 is TGTGCCAGCAGCTCCTCCGCTAATAGTCGGACCCAGTACTTC. The full variable domain, with the rest looked up from reference TRBV9 and TRBJ2-5, is DSGVTQTPKHLITATGQRVTLRCSPRSGDLSVYWYQQSLDQGLQFLIQYYNGEERAKGNILERFSAQQFPDLHSELNLSSLELGDSALYFCASSSSANSRTQYFGPGTRLLVL.

This clone was detected a few times. The gene calls are TRBV6-1 and TRBJ1-5; no clear D. V gave up 3 bases and J gave up 5 bases, with 8 bases separating them. The V gene's germline CDR1 is MNHNS and CDR2 SASEGT. CDR3 size: 13 residues. The CDR3 loop is CASSDRSHQPQHF. For the CDR3, the DNA is TGTGCCAGCAGTGATAGGAGTCATCAGCCCCAGCATTTT.

V usage is TRBV6-1 and J usage is TRBJ2-5, with 13 bases lining up with TRBD2. The CDR3 sequence is 15 residues long. The V gene end was trimmed by 2 bases and the J gene end by 5 bases; junction bases not matched to a gene: 2. Germline lookup yields CDR1 MNHNS and CDR2 SASEGT. The CDR3 reads CASSEKTSGRETQYF. The DNA for the CDR3 is TGTGCCAGCAGTGAAAAGACTAGCGGGAGGGAGACCCAGTACTTC.

The rearrangement joins TRBV7-6 to TRBJ1-1; D is possibly TRBD1 (5 bases). V lost 8 bases to trimming and J lost 4 bases, with 14 bases between them. CDR3 length: 13 amino acids. From germline, CDR1 is SGHVS and CDR2 FNYEAQ. In DNA, the CDR3 is TGTGCCAGCGGAACCGGGGGTGGCACTGAAGCTTTCTTT. Its translation is CASGTGGGTEAFF.